This passage covers 4 T cell receptor beta chains from one sample sequenced in a study of graft-versus-host responses after intestinal transplantation (dated by TCRdb to about 2021). The sample's time point label, decoded: cells obtained before transplantation from donor or recipient. The library was obtained by the immunoSEQ multiplex PCR assay. TCRdb re-hosts the immuneACCESS table, in-frame sequences only. Its copies lack some clones; in the studies checked, an unresolved V gene accounts for under half of them, and the cause for the rest is not known. The sample data list 80,000 to 90,000 clones, and about 90% of these were observed just once. The ten biggest clones cover approximately 0.11% of the sample. Their target antigens are unknown. The sample here was unstimulated CD4+ T cells sorted from spleen or lymph node cells, taken before intestinal transplant. Source of these receptors: a human donor who received an intestinal transplant.

The chain joins TRBV7-6 to TRBJ2-2; 7 nucleotides align to TRBD1. Per the germline V gene, CDR1 is SGHVS and CDR2 is FNYEAQ. V trimming: 3 bases; J trimming: 4 bases; junction bases outside the gene matches: 5. This CDR3 region has 15 residues. The CDR3 sequence is CASSFRTGATGELFF. CDR3 DNA: TGTGCCAGCAGCTTTCGAACAGGGGCCACCGGGGAGCTGTTTTTT.

The rearrangement links TRBV4-2 to TRBJ2-1, with TRBD2 matching 7 bases. The CDR3 has 16 amino acids. The germline gives CDR1 LGHNA, CDR2 YNFKEQ. V lost 7 bases, J lost 1 base, and 10 bases stayed unmatched. CDR3 sequence: CASTLNPRGSYNEQFF. In nucleotides, the CDR3 is TGTGCCAGCACCCTAAACCCGCGGGGGTCCTACAATGAGCAGTTCTTC.

This clone was recorded once. This chain uses TRBV7-8 with TRBJ2-5; 8 positions match TRBD2. CDR3 length equals 12 residues. V gave up 4 bases and J gave up 9 bases; unmatched junction bases: 4. The germline CDR1 and CDR2 sequences are SGHVS and FQNEAQ. The DNA for the CDR3 is TGTGCCAGCAGCTCCGGGGGGGGGTCCCAGTACTTC. It encodes CASSSGGGSQYF. The whole variable domain, remainder taken from reference TRBV7-8 and TRBJ2-5, is GAGVSQSPRYKVAKRGQDVALRCDPISGHVSLFWYQQALGQGPEFLTYFQNEAQLDKSGLPSDRFFAERPEGSVSTLKIQRTQQEDSAVYLCASSSGGGSQYFGPGTRLLVL.

The chain has TRBV7-2 and TRBJ2-5, with TRBD2 matching 8 bases. The V and J ends lost 1 base and 0 bases, in that order; junction bases with no gene match: 1. This CDR3 contains 15 residues. Looked up from germline, CDR1 is SGHTA and CDR2 is FQGNSA. CDR3 region: CASSLGGGYQETQYF. CDR3 bases: TGTGCCAGCAGCTTAGGCGGGGGGTACCAAGAGACCCAGTACTTC.